The source of this T cell receptor beta chain is a study of CD4 T cells in relation to SARS-CoV-2 and coronaviruses. Method: immunoSEQ multiplex PCR; TCRdb's copy keeps in-frame clones and lacks some. The sample lists around 56,000 clones, about nine tenths occurring once. The unexposed donors gave CD4+ T cells in about 2011-2019, prior to COVID-19. Points from the study as a whole: Around two thirds of donors had memory CD4+ clonotypes crossrecognizing SARS-CoV-2 and common cold coronavirus spike.

A word on this clone: Its antigen is still unknown.

V dropped 6 bases and J dropped 5; count of bases not matched to a gene: 2. This CDR3 is 14 amino acids long. Germline V gene lookup returns CDR1 ENHRY and CDR2 SYGVKD. This sequence was found in a human donor in good health. Material: memory CD4+ T cells from PBMCs. The rearrangement uses TRBV10-3 and TRBJ1-6, with 9 positions matching TRBD1. The CDR3 bases are TGTGCCATCAGGAGGACAGGGGATAATTCACCCCTCCACTTT. It codes for CAIRRTGDNSPLHF.